This TCR beta chain was recorded in a study of cytomegalovirus exposure and HLA in healthy donors. The PCR contained 60 Vbeta and 13 Jbeta primers. Assay used: immunoSEQ multiplex PCR; TCRdb lists only in-frame clones, some missing. The data show under 150,000 clones, 67% seen once. Overall study findings and caveats: Follow-up analysis seemed to connect common viral pathogens with several of the most significant clusters identified. The study designated 150 or so TCR beta chains cytomegalovirus-associated. Roughly uniform sequencing depth across donors was assumed, possibly incorrectly.

This clone was seen only a few times. The antigen is unknown. Trimming shortened V by 5 bases and J by 10 bases, and 12 bases separated the two germline ends. Germline CDR1 is LNHDA and CDR2 is SQIVND (reference sequence). The CDR3 totals 13 residues. Sequenced: PBMCs. V is TRBV19 and J is TRBJ1-6; D might be TRBD1 (5 bases). This TCR was sampled from a man aged 18 to 30 in good health and CMV-seropositive. CDR3 sequence: CASSGRQPSPLHF. DNA for the CDR3: TGTGCCAGTAGTGGTAGACAGCCATCACCCCTCCACTTT.